This T cell receptor beta chain derives from a study of blood T cell repertoires in COVID-19. Whole-study context: The cDNA or gDNA used as material had been derived from T cells, B-cell-depleted T cells, or PBMCs.

V was clipped by 0 bases and J by 7 bases, with 11 bases between them. This CDR3 spans 13 amino acids. From germline, CDR1 is SGDLS and CDR2 YYNGEE. Authors' data handling: Estimation of nucleated cell counts was performed using reference gene primer amplification. Some clones are missing from TCRdb's copy, which holds only in-frame ones; the method was immunoSEQ multiplex PCR. V and J calls and clone size are as listed in that table; D and trimming were resolved from the DNA. The table records more than 95,000 clones, 70% to 85% of them present only once. This TCR derives from a woman of 80 years or more with active or convalescent COVID-19. Sequenced input: peripheral blood. V is TRBV9 and J is TRBJ2-7; possible D gene TRBD2, 5 bases. CDR3 coding DNA: TGTGCCAGCAGCGTAGTAAGTTCGGGGGAGCAGTACTTC. Its protein product is CASSVVSSGEQYF.